This T cell receptor (beta chain) was captured in a study of immune evolution from preneoplasia to lung adenocarcinoma. CDR3 length: 14 residues. Germline V gives CDR1 LNHNV, CDR2 YYDKDF (reference sequence). V was pared by 7 bases and J by 4 bases, with 16 bases between. The table came from immunoSEQ multiplex PCR; TCRdb's copy has only in-frame clones and leaves some out. The table lists approximately 7,900 clones, around 80% of them singletons. This sequence joins TRBV15 and TRBJ1-1; no clear D gene. The clonotype comes from a person aged 70 to 85 with lung adenocarcinoma. Sequencing was performed on FFPE adjacent normal lung tissue. CDR3 loop: CATKDNVAGTEAFF. The CDR3 nucleotides are TGTGCCACCAAGGATAACGTGGCGGGCACTGAAGCTTTCTTT. Combining the CDR3 with reference TRBV15 and TRBJ1-1 gives the whole variable domain DAMVIQNPRYQVTQFGKPVTLSCSQTLNHNVMYWYQQKSSQAPKLLFHYYDKDFNNEADTPDNFQSRRPNTSFCFLDIRSPGLGDTAMYLCATKDNVAGTEAFFGQGTRLTVV.